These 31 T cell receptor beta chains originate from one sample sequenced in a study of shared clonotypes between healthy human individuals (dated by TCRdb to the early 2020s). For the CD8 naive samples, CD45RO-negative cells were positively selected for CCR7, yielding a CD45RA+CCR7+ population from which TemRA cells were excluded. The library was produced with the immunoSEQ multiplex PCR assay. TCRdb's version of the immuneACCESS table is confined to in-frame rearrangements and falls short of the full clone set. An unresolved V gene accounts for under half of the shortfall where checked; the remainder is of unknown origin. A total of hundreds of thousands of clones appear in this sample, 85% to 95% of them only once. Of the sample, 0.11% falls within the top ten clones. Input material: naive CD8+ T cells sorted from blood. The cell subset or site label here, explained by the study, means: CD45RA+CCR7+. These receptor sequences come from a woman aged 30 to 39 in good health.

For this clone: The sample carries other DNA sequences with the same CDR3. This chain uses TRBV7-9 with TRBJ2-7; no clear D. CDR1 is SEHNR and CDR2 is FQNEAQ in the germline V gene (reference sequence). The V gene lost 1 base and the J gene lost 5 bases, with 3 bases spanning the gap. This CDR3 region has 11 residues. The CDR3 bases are TGTGCCAGCAGCTTAGTTAACGAGCAGTACTTC. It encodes CASSLVNEQYF.

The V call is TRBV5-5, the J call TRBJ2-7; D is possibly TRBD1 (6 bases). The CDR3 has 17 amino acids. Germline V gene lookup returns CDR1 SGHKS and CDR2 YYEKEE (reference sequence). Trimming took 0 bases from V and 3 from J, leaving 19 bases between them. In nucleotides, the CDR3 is TGTGCCAGCAGCTTGGATCTTAGTCTAGGGGGTGACTACGAGCAGTACTTC. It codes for CASSLDLSLGGDYEQYF.

CDR3 DNA sequence: TGTGCGGCGGGGCTAGCGTCGTACGAGCAGTACTTC. As protein: CAAGLASYEQYF. This chain uses TRBV27 with TRBJ2-7, with D possibly matching TRBD2 (6 bases). The CDR3 consists of 12 residues. Germline V gene data show CDR1 as MNHEY and CDR2 as SMNVEV (reference sequence).

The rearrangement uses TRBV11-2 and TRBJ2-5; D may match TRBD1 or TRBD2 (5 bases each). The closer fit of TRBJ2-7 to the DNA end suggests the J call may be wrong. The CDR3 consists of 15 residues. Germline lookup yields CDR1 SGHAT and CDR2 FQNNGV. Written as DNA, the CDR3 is TGTGCCAGCAGTTCCCCCCCGAGCGGACACTACGAGCAGTACTTC. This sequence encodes CASSSPPSGHYEQYF.

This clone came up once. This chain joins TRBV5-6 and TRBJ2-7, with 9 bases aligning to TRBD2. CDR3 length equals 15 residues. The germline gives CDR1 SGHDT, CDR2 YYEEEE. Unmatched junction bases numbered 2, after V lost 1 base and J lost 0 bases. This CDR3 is CASSLSGRSSYEQYF. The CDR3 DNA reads TGTGCCAGCAGCTTGAGCGGGAGGAGCTCCTACGAGCAGTACTTC. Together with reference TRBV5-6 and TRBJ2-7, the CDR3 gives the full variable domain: DAGVTQSPTHLIKTRGQQVTLRCSPKSGHDTVSWYQQALGQGPQFIFQYYEEEERQRGNFPDRFSGHQFPNYSSELNVNALLLGDSALYLCASSLSGRSSYEQYFGPGTRLTVT.

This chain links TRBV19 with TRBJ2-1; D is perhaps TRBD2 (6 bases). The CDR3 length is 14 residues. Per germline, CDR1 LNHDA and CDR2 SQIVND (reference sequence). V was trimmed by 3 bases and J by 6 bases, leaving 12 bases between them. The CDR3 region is CASSIPGGFNEQFF. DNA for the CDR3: TGTGCCAGTAGTATCCCCGGGGGTTTCAATGAGCAGTTCTTC.

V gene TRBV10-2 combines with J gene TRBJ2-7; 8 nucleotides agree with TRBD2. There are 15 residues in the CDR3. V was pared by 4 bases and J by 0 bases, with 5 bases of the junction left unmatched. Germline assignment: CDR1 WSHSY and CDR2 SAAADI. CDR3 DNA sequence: TGCGCCAGCAGTGTTTCTAGCGGGTACTCCTACGAGCAGTACTTC. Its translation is CASSVSSGYSYEQYF.

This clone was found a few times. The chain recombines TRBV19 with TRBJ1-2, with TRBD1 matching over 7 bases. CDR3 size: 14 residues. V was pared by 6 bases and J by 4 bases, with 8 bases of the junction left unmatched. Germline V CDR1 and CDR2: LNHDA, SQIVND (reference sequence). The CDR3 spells CASRDWDSFYGYTF. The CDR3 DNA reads TGTGCCAGTAGGGACTGGGACAGCTTCTATGGCTACACCTTC.

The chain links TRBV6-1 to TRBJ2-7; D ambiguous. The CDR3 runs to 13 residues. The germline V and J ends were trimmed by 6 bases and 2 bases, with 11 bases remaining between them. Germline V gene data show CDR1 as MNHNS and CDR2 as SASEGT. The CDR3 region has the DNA TGTGCCAGCAGGGTACAATCGACCTACGAGCAGTACTTC. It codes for CASRVQSTYEQYF.

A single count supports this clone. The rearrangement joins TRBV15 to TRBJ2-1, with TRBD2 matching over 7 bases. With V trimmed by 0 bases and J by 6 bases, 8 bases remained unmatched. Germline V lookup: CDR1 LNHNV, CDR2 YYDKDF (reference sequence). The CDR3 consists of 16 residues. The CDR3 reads CATSRELGLGSNEQFF. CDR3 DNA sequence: TGTGCCACCAGCAGAGAGCTCGGACTAGGGTCCAATGAGCAGTTCTTC.

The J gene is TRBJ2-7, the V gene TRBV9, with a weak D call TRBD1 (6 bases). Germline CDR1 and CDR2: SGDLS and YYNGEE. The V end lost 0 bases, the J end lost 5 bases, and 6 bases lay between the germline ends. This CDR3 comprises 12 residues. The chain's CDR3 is CASSVAGDEQYF. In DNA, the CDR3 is TGTGCCAGCAGCGTAGCAGGGGACGAGCAGTACTTC.

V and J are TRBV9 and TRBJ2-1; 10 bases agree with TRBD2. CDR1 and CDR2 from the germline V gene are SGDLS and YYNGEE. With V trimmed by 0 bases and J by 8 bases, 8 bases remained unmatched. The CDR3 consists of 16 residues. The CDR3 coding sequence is TGTGCCAGCAGCGTAGCTCGTTGGACTAGCGGCGATGAGCAGTTCTTC. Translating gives CASSVARWTSGDEQFF.

The CDR3 here is CASSQAYNMNTEAFF. DNA for the CDR3: TGCGCCAGCAGCCAAGCGTACAACATGAACACTGAAGCTTTCTTT. V gene TRBV4-1 combines with J gene TRBJ1-1; D is undetermined. CDR3 length equals 15 residues. Germline V gene lookup returns CDR1 MGHRA and CDR2 YSYEKL. V was pared by 1 base and J by 0 bases, with 9 bases between.

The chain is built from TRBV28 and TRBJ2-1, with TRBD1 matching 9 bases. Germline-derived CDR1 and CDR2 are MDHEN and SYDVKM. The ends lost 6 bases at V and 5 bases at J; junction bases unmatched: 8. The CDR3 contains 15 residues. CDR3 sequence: CASRVVGQGDNEQFF. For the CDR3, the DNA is TGTGCCAGCAGGGTAGTGGGACAGGGAGACAATGAGCAGTTCTTC.

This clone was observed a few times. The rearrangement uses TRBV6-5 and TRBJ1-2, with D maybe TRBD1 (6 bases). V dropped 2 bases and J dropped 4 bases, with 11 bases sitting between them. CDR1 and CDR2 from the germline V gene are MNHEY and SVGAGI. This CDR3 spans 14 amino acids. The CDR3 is CASSYRGEGYGYTF. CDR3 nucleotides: TGTGCCAGCAGTTACAGGGGGGAAGGCTATGGCTACACCTTC.

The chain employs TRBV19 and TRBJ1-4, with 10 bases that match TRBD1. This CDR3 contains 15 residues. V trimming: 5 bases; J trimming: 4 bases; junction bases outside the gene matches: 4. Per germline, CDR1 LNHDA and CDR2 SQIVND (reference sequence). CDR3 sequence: CASSSGDRGNEKLFF. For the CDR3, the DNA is TGTGCCAGTAGTTCCGGGGACAGGGGTAATGAAAAACTGTTTTTT.

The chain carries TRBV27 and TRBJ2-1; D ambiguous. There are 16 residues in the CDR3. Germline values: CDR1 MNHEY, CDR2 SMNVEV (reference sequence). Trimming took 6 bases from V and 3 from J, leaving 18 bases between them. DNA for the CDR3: TGTGCCAGCAGACTATCAGGTCGGCCTCGCTACAATGAGCAGTTCTTC. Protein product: CASRLSGRPRYNEQFF.

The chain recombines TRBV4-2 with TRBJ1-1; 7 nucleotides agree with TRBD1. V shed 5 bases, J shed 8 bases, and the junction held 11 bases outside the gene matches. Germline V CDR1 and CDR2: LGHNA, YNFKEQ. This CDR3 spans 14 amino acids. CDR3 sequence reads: CASSWGTGQREAFF. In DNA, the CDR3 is TGTGCCAGCAGCTGGGGTACGGGACAGCGAGAAGCTTTCTTT.

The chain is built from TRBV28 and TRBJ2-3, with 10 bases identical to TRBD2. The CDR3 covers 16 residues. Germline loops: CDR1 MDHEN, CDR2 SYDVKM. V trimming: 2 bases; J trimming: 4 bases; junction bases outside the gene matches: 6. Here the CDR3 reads CASSLGLAGVSDTQYF. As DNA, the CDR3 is TGTGCCAGCAGTTTAGGGCTAGCGGGAGTCTCAGATACGCAGTATTTT.

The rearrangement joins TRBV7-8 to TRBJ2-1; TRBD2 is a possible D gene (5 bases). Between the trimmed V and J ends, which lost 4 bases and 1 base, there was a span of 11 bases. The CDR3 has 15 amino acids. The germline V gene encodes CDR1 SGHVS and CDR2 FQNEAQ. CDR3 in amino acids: CASSSGAVSYNEQFF. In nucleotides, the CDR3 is TGTGCCAGCAGCTCCGGAGCGGTATCCTACAATGAGCAGTTCTTC.

In DNA form, the CDR3 reads TGTGCCAGTAGTCCTACTAGCGGGAGCTCAGATACGCAGTATTTT. Translating it yields CASSPTSGSSDTQYF. The V gene is TRBV19, the J gene TRBJ2-3; 11 bases agree with TRBD2. CDR1 is LNHDA, CDR2 SQIVND, per germline (reference sequence). Trimming took 5 bases from V and 4 from J; bases not matched to a gene: 5. This CDR3 has 15 residues.

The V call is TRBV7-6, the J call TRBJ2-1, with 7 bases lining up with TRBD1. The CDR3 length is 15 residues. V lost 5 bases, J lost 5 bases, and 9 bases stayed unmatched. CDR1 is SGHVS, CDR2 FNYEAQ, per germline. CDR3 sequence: CASSPPRDRNNEQFF. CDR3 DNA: TGTGCCAGCAGCCCACCCCGGGACAGAAACAATGAGCAGTTCTTC.

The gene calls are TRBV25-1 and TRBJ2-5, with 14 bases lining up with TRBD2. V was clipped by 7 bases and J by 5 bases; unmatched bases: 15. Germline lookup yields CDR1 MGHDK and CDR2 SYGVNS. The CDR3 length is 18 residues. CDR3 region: CASIPRLAGGPLGETQYF. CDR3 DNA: TGTGCCAGCATTCCCCGACTAGCGGGAGGGCCTCTCGGCGAGACCCAGTACTTC.

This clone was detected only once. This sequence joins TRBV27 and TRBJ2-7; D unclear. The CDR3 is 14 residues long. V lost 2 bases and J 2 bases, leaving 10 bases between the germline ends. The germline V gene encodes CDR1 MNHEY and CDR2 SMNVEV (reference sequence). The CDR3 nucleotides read TGTGCCAGCAGTTTAGATGACGGAACCTACGAGCAGTACTTC. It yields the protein CASSLDDGTYEQYF.

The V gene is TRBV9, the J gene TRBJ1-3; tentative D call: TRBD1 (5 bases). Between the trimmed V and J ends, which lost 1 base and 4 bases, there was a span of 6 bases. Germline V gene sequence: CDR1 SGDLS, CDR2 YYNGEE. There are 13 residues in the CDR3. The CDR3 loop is CASSVSGGNTIYF. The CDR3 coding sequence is TGTGCCAGCAGCGTATCAGGGGGAAACACCATATATTTT.

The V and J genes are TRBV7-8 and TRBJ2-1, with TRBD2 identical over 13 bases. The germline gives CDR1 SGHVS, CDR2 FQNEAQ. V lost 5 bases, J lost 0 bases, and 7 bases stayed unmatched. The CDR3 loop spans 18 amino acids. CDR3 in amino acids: CASSAGLAGRSSYNEQFF. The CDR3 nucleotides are TGTGCCAGCAGCGCGGGACTAGCGGGGAGATCCTCCTACAATGAGCAGTTCTTC.

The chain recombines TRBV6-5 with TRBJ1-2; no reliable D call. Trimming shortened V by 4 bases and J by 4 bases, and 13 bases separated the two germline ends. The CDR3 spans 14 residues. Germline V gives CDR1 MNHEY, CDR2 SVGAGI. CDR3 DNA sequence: TGTGCCAGCAGTTCGGGCGGATCCCGCTATGGCTACACCTTC. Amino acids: CASSSGGSRYGYTF.

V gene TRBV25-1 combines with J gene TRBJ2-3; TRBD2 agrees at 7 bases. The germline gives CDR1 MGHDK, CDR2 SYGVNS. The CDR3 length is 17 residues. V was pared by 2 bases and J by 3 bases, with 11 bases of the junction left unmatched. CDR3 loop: CASSETVVEAGTDTQYF. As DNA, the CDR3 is TGTGCCAGCAGTGAAACAGTGGTAGAAGCGGGGACAGATACGCAGTATTTT.

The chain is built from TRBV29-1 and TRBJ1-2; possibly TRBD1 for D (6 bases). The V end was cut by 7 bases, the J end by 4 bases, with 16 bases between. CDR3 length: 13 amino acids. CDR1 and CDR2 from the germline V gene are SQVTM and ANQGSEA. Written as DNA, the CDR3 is TGCAGCGCCGGGGGGGGCGAAGGCTATGGCTACACCTTC. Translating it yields CSAGGGEGYGYTF.

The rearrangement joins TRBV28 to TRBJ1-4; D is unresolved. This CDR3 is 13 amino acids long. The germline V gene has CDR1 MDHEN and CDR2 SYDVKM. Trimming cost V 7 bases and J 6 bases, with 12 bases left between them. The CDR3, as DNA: TGTGCCAGCAACGAGGTTGCGGATGAAAAACTGTTTTTT. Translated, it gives CASNEVADEKLFF.

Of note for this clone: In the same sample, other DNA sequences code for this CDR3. The CDR3 reads CASSLTSGRDNEQFF. The CDR3 bases are TGTGCCAGCAGTTTGACTAGCGGGAGGGACAATGAGCAGTTCTTC. The genes are TRBV28 and TRBJ2-1; 14 positions match TRBD2. Germline V CDR1 and CDR2: MDHEN, SYDVKM. V shed 3 bases and J 5 bases; nucleotides not matched to a gene: 0. CDR3 length equals 15 residues.